This passage covers 4 T cell receptor beta chains from one sample sequenced in a study of cytomegalovirus exposure and HLA in healthy donors. Profiled with immunoSEQ multiplex PCR; TCRdb holds only in-frame clones, not every one. The data contain fewer than 120,000 clones, around 89% of them seen just once; the ten biggest clones take up approximately 1.4%. Sequenced sample: PBMCs. These receptors were collected from a woman in her twenties or thirties in good health and CMV-seropositive.

This rearrangement joins TRBV9 to TRBJ2-3; 13 nucleotides line up with TRBD2. V lost 4 bases, J lost 2 bases, and 7 bases stayed unmatched. There are 17 residues in the CDR3. Per the germline V gene, CDR1 is SGDLS and CDR2 is YYNGEE. The CDR3 nucleotides read TGTGCCAGCAGCACGAAGACTAGCGGGGGGTTCACAGATACGCAGTATTTT. Its translation: CASSTKTSGGFTDTQYF.

The rearrangement uses TRBV6-1 and TRBJ1-2; a possible D gene is TRBD1 (5 bases). V was pared by 10 bases and J by 0 bases, with 12 bases between. This CDR3 region has 13 residues. Looked up from germline, CDR1 is MNHNS and CDR2 is SASEGT. The CDR3 reads CATQAGTNYGYTF. Here the CDR3 DNA reads TGTGCCACCCAAGCAGGGACTAACTATGGCTACACCTTC.

The V gene is TRBV5-1, the J gene TRBJ2-1, with D perhaps TRBD2 (6 bases). The CDR3 runs 14 residues. V lost 5 bases to trimming and J lost 8 bases, with 17 bases between them. Per the germline V gene, CDR1 is SGHRS and CDR2 is YFSETQ. As DNA, the CDR3 is TGCGCCAGCAGTGCGGGGACTGAAGGCGATGAGCAGTTCTTC. Translated: CASSAGTEGDEQFF.

V gene TRBV15 combines with J gene TRBJ2-3, with D possibly TRBD2 on 5 matching bases. Germline values: CDR1 LNHNV, CDR2 YYDKDF (reference sequence). CDR3 length: 17 amino acids. With 0 bases removed from V and 3 bases from J, the gap between germline ends came to 16 bases. The CDR3 loop reads CATSRDRAWERTDTQYF. Here the CDR3 DNA reads TGTGCCACCAGCAGAGATCGCGCGTGGGAGAGGACAGATACGCAGTATTTT.